The TCR beta chain described here comes from a study of blood T cell repertoires in COVID-19. In the study overall: Some COVID-19 samples were acute and others convalescent; all came from the United States, Italy and Spain. Sample material is recorded as cDNA or gDNA derived from T cells, B-cell-depleted T cells, or PBMCs.

The method was immunoSEQ multiplex PCR; TCRdb's version includes in-frame clones alone and lacks a portion of them. This sample has approximately 200,000 clones, with about 90% found just once. Sequenced input: peripheral blood. The receptor's source is a man aged 40-49 years with active or convalescent COVID-19.

The CDR3 region is CASSPGLADYEQYF. CDR3 bases: TGTGCCAGCAGCCCCGGACTAGCGGACTACGAGCAGTACTTC. The genes are TRBV7-2 and TRBJ2-7; 10 positions match TRBD2. Germline values: CDR1 SGHTA, CDR2 FQGNSA. Losses at the gene ends were 5 bases for V and 3 bases for J; bases not matched to a gene: 4. The CDR3 runs to 14 residues. The variable domain in full, with the rest retrieved from reference TRBV7-2 and TRBJ2-7, is GAGVSQSPSNKVTEKGKDVELRCDPISGHTALYWYRQSLGQGLEFLIYFQGNSAPDKSGLPSDRFSAERTGGSVSTLTIQRTQQEDSAVYLCASSPGLADYEQYFGPGTRLTVT.